The next 3 T cell receptor beta chains were all read from a single sample in a study of blood T cells in healthy people across ages. Together with a sample-barcoded 5' primer, a J-beta primer mix was included in a second PCR lasting about 7 to 11 cycles. TCRdb re-called the 5' RACE reads through MiXCR, storing one row per CDR3 protein. Counted here are a few hundred thousand distinct CDR3 sequences, roughly a quarter occurring once; the ten biggest clones make up under 4.5%. This sample was also put to use in a study of T cells of mothers and their children.

The specimen was blood. The receptors derive from a boy between 2 and 10 years old in good health.

The rearrangement joins TRBV7-9 to TRBJ2-5; the D is unclear. The V gene lost 3 bases and the J gene lost 4 bases, with 9 bases spanning the gap. CDR1 SEHNR and CDR2 FQNEAQ come from the germline V gene (reference sequence). CDR3 length: 13 residues. This CDR3 is CASSLRIGETQYF. The CDR3 DNA is TGTGCCAGCAGCTTGAGGATCGGAGAGACCCAGTACTTC.

The rearrangement links TRBV12-3 or TRBV12-4 to TRBJ2-7; 9 positions agree with TRBD1. With 6 bases clipped from V and 3 bases from J, the junction kept 6 bases outside the gene matches. The CDR3 contains 14 residues. The CDR3 sequence is CASRGTGLFYEQYF. For the CDR3, the DNA is TGTGCCAGCAGAGGGACAGGGCTGTTCTACGAGCAGTACTTC.

Comments on this clonotype: This may come from a read error, since a much larger clone is one base off. The J gene is TRBJ2-2, the V gene TRBV7-9; no clear D gene. Germline V CDR1 and CDR2: SEHNR, FQNEAQ (reference sequence). The CDR3 contains 12 residues. V lost 2 bases, J lost 7 bases, and 5 bases lay in between. The CDR3: CASSLTIGELFF. CDR3 bases: TGTGCCAGCAGCTTAACCATCGGGGAGCTGTTTTTT.